The 21 T cell receptor beta chains below all came from one sample that was sequenced in a study of shared clonotypes between healthy human individuals. In the naive CD8 group, cells lacked CD45RO and were positively selected for CCR7, so terminally differentiated effector memory CD45RA+ cells were left out. Sequenced by immunoSEQ multiplex PCR; TCRdb stores in-frame clones only, minus some. The sample consists of fewer than 700,000 clones, 85% to 95% of them appearing once. Sequencing was done on a sample of naive CD8+ T cells sorted from blood. The receptor source for this set is a woman aged 25 to 39 in good health.

The V call is TRBV7-8, the J call TRBJ2-1, with 7 bases aligning to TRBD1. V gave up 3 bases and J gave up 8 bases; unmatched junction bases: 7. CDR3 length: 14 amino acids. In germline, CDR1 is SGHVS, CDR2 FQNEAQ. This chain's CDR3 is CASSLTGRADEQFF. The DNA for the CDR3 is TGTGCCAGCAGCTTGACAGGGCGGGCCGATGAGCAGTTCTTC.

This sequence joins TRBV7-8 and TRBJ2-1; D is unclear. Trimming removed 5 bases at V and 8 bases at J, with 16 bases between. Per the germline V gene, CDR1 is SGHVS and CDR2 is FQNEAQ. CDR3 length equals 14 residues. CDR3 nucleotides: TGTGCCAGCAGCCCATACTCTAGGTATGATGAGCAGTTCTTC. Protein: CASSPYSRYDEQFF.

The gene calls are TRBV10-3 and TRBJ2-3; D not resolved. V shed 6 bases and J shed 3 bases, with 10 bases lying between them. CDR3 length: 13 residues. The V gene's germline CDR1 is ENHRY and CDR2 SYGVKD. The CDR3 region has the DNA TGTGCCATCAGAACCGTAGAAACAGATACGCAGTATTTT. Protein: CAIRTVETDTQYF.

CDR3 sequence: CASSFGFGETSNQPQHF. The CDR3 bases are TGTGCCAGCAGCTTTGGCTTTGGGGAAACAAGCAATCAGCCCCAGCATTTT. The V gene is TRBV12-1, the J gene TRBJ1-5. TRBV12-1 is a known pseudogene. The CDR3 loop spans 17 amino acids.

CDR3 sequence reads: CASSLGTGSSYEQYF. CDR3 in DNA: TGTGCCAGCAGCCTTGGGACAGGGAGCTCCTACGAGCAGTACTTC. The chain has TRBV7-9 and TRBJ2-5, with 9 bases fitting TRBD1. Gene TRBJ2-7 matches the end of the DNA better, so the J call may be wrong. Germline CDR1 and CDR2: SEHNR and FQNEAQ (reference sequence). The CDR3 consists of 15 residues.

The chain couples TRBV28 to TRBJ2-3; 10 bases are a match to TRBD2. This CDR3 spans 17 amino acids. With 8 bases clipped from V and 3 bases from J, the junction kept 14 bases outside the gene matches. The V gene's germline CDR1 is MDHEN and CDR2 SYDVKM. The CDR3 DNA reads as TGTGCCAGCCTGGAGGCTAGCGGGAGTCTCCCTACAGATACGCAGTATTTT. Residues: CASLEASGSLPTDTQYF.

The chain combines TRBV27 with TRBJ2-1; D ambiguous. Germline loops: CDR1 MNHEY, CDR2 SMNVEV (reference sequence). V lost 7 bases, J lost 2 bases, and 15 bases lay in between. This CDR3 is built from 15 residues. The CDR3 is CASMITPLPYNEQFF. CDR3 DNA: TGTGCCAGCATGATAACTCCCCTCCCCTACAATGAGCAGTTCTTC.

The chain joins TRBV11-2 to TRBJ2-5; 8 bases match TRBD1. The V segment lost 3 bases and the J segment 2 bases; nucleotides outside the gene matches: 2. The CDR3 is made up of 14 amino acids. CDR1 and CDR2 (germline): SGHAT, FQNNGV. CDR3 in amino acids: CASSLGTGQETQYF. The CDR3 DNA reads as TGTGCCAGCAGCTTGGGGACAGGACAAGAGACCCAGTACTTC.

Of note for this clone: One end of the junction does not line up with germline, which may come from a read error. CDR3 nucleotides: TGCGCCAGCAGTAAGATAGTCTCCGACGAGCAGTACTTC. Its protein product is CASSKIVSDEQYF. The rearrangement uses TRBV5-1 and TRBJ2-7, with D unclear. The CDR3 loop spans 13 amino acids. Germline V gene lookup returns CDR1 SGHRS and CDR2 YFSETQ.

The CDR3: CASSPDRSYEQYF. CDR3 bases: TGCGCCAGCAGCCCGGACCGCTCCTACGAGCAGTACTTC. V usage is TRBV5-1 and J usage is TRBJ2-7, with D hard to call. CDR3 length: 13 amino acids. Germline V gene data show CDR1 as SGHRS and CDR2 as YFSETQ. The V end was cut by 4 bases, the J end by 0 bases, with 8 bases between.

J is TRBJ2-7 and V is TRBV15, with TRBD2 as a possible D gene (5 bases). CDR3 length: 15 amino acids. Germline CDR1 reads LNHNV; CDR2 reads YYDKDF (reference sequence). V was clipped by 0 bases and J by 6 bases, with 15 bases between them. CDR3 amino acids: CATSRDDGEGAEQYF. The CDR3 nucleotides read TGTGCCACCAGCAGAGATGACGGTGAGGGAGCCGAGCAGTACTTC. The full variable domain, its missing parts supplied by reference TRBV15 and TRBJ2-7, is DAMVIQNPRYQVTQFGKPVTLSCSQTLNHNVMYWYQQKSSQAPKLLFHYYDKDFNNEADTPDNFQSRRPNTSFCFLDIRSPGLGDTAMYLCATSRDDGEGAEQYFGPGTRLTVT.

The V call is TRBV5-1, the J call TRBJ1-1; D not resolved. CDR1 and CDR2 from the germline V gene are SGHRS and YFSETQ. The CDR3 sequence is 14 residues long. V lost 0 bases to trimming and J lost 3 bases, with 9 bases between them. CDR3 in amino acids: CASSLVGLDTEAFF. For the CDR3, the DNA is TGCGCCAGCAGCTTGGTGGGGTTGGACACTGAAGCTTTCTTT.

This sequence joins TRBV28 and TRBJ2-7; the D gene could be TRBD1 or TRBD2 (6 bases each). This CDR3 has 14 amino acids. Between the trimmed V and J ends, which lost 6 bases and 6 bases, there was a span of 18 bases. Looked up from germline, CDR1 is MDHEN and CDR2 is SYDVKM. The CDR3 here is CASRGAGSPGEQYF. CDR3 nucleotide sequence: TGTGCCAGCAGGGGGGCCGGGAGCCCTGGCGAGCAGTACTTC.

This clone was seen a few times. V gene TRBV7-9 combines with J gene TRBJ1-3; D call uncertain. The V end lost 2 bases, the J end lost 0 bases, and 11 bases lay between the germline ends. The CDR3 is 16 amino acids. Germline V CDR1 and CDR2: SEHNR, FQNEAQ (reference sequence). CDR3 protein: CASSLFSGSSGNTIYF. CDR3 nucleotide sequence: TGTGCCAGCAGCTTATTTTCGGGGTCCTCTGGAAACACCATATATTTT.

The chain is built from TRBV7-8 and TRBJ1-4; 9 bases map to TRBD1. This CDR3 spans 13 amino acids. Germline V lookup: CDR1 SGHVS, CDR2 FQNEAQ. Trimming took 9 bases from V and 5 from J; bases not matched to a gene: 4. In nucleotides, the CDR3 is TGTGCCAGTTGGGGACAGGGAAATGAAAAACTGTTTTTT. Its protein product is CASWGQGNEKLFF.

This chain links TRBV9 with TRBJ2-7; TRBD1 matches at 7 bases. With V trimmed by 4 bases and J by 1 base, 8 bases remained unmatched. The length of the CDR3 is 15 residues. Germline loops: CDR1 SGDLS, CDR2 YYNGEE. The CDR3 protein is CASSPLTGPSYEQYF. CDR3 DNA sequence: TGTGCCAGCAGCCCACTGACAGGGCCGTCCTACGAGCAGTACTTC.

The chain is built from TRBV11-2 and TRBJ2-1; 7 bases agree with TRBD1. V gave up 0 bases and J gave up 4 bases; unmatched junction bases: 3. The CDR3 contains 15 residues. CDR1 and CDR2 (germline): SGHAT, FQNNGV. The CDR3 nucleotides read TGTGCCAGCAGCTTAGACAGGGACAGTTACAATGAGCAGTTCTTC. Its translation: CASSLDRDSYNEQFF. Complete variable domain (other parts from reference TRBV11-2 and TRBJ2-1): EAGVAQSPRYKIIEKRQSVAFWCNPISGHATLYWYQQILGQGPKLLIQFQNNGVVDDSQLPKDRFSAERLKGVDSTLKIQPAKLEDSAVYLCASSLDRDSYNEQFFGPGTRLTVL.

The chain uses TRBV27 and TRBJ1-5, with no clear D. V dropped 3 bases and J dropped 1 base, with 13 bases sitting between them. Germline CDR1 is MNHEY and CDR2 is SMNVEV (reference sequence). CDR3 length: 16 residues. CDR3: CASSFYGGVSNQPQHF. The CDR3 region has the DNA TGTGCCAGCAGTTTCTACGGTGGGGTGAGCAATCAGCCCCAGCATTTT.

The chain combines TRBV9 with TRBJ2-5; the match to TRBD1 covers 9 bases. The J call may be in error: the DNA end matches TRBJ2-7 better. CDR3 length: 15 amino acids. The germline V gene has CDR1 SGDLS and CDR2 YYNGEE. In DNA, the CDR3 is TGTGCCAGCAGCGGGACAGGGACAGGGCCTTACGAGCAGTACTTC. It codes for CASSGTGTGPYEQYF.

The chain employs TRBV6-5 and TRBJ2-7; D perhaps matches TRBD1 (5 bases). Trimming pared 5 bases from V and 5 bases from J, leaving 10 bases between. This CDR3 has 12 residues. Germline V gives CDR1 MNHEY, CDR2 SVGAGI. The CDR3 is CASSTQGNEQYF. The CDR3 DNA follows: TGTGCCAGCAGTACGCAGGGAAACGAGCAGTACTTC.

CDR3 region: CASSLPPFSETQYF. CDR3 sequence (DNA): TGTGCCAGCAGCTTACCGCCTTTCTCAGAGACCCAGTACTTC. The chain links TRBV11-2 to TRBJ2-5; D is undetermined. The germline V and J ends were trimmed by 2 bases and 4 bases, with 11 bases remaining between them. This CDR3 comprises 14 residues. Germline V gene lookup returns CDR1 SGHAT and CDR2 FQNNGV.